This T cell receptor beta chain appears in the sequencing data of a study of shared clonotypes between healthy human individuals. Study-wide results and limits: Around 4.7% of naive CD4 clonotypes were shared across a few donors.

Profiling relied on immunoSEQ multiplex PCR, and the TCRdb table lists in-frame clones only, not all of them. The repertoire holds about 2 million clones, with roughly 95% as singletons. A word on this clone: The antigen is undetermined.

Naive CD8 populations comprised CD45RO-negative cells positively selected for CCR7, excluding terminally differentiated effector memory CD45RA+ cells. Germline assignment: CDR1 SNHLY and CDR2 FYNNEI. Trimming at V came to 4 bases and at J to 3 bases, leaving 0 bases not matched to a gene. CDR3 length: 13 residues. Specimen: naive CD8+ T cells sorted from blood. The chain recombines TRBV2 with TRBJ2-5; 9 bases fit TRBD2. This clonotype was obtained from a man aged 18 to 30 in good health. The CDR3 spells CASSGTSEETQYF. In DNA, the CDR3 is TGTGCCAGCAGTGGGACTAGCGAAGAGACCCAGTACTTC.